Presented here are 23 T cell receptor beta chains from one specimen sequenced in a study of T cell responses to AZD1222 COVID-19 vaccine. Sequencing was performed with immunoSEQ multiplex PCR; in TCRdb, only in-frame clones are kept and a portion is missing. The sample holds approximately 80,000 clones; 87% are singletons and the top ten take roughly 24%. The starting material was peripheral blood, obtained on day 0 of AZD1222 vaccination. These receptors came from an adult in good health.

The chain uses TRBV19 and TRBJ1-1; D not resolved. Germline V CDR1 and CDR2: LNHDA, SQIVND (reference sequence). The CDR3 extends over 14 amino acids. Trimming shortened V by 0 bases and J by 10 bases, and 15 bases separated the two germline ends. The CDR3 here is CASSIDLSGRGAFF. CDR3 DNA: TGTGCCAGTAGTATAGATCTATCCGGGCGAGGAGCTTTCTTT.

The chain combines TRBV27 with TRBJ1-1; weak D call: TRBD1 (6 bases). V was cut by 0 bases and J by 4 bases, with 9 bases left in between. The CDR3 consists of 14 residues. CDR1 is MNHEY, CDR2 SMNVEV, per germline (reference sequence). CDR3 sequence: CASSLSRGGTEAFF. The CDR3 bases are TGTGCCAGCAGTTTATCGAGAGGGGGCACTGAAGCTTTCTTT.

The chain has TRBV24-1 and TRBJ2-1, with D uncertain. Germline CDR1 KGHDR, CDR2 SFDVKD. V lost 3 bases and J lost 4, with 15 bases in between. The CDR3 has 16 residues. The CDR3: CATSDTSAPGYNEQFF. DNA of the CDR3: TGTGCCACCAGTGATACTTCAGCCCCAGGATACAATGAGCAGTTCTTC.

Notes on this clone: Other DNA sequences in the same sample also yield this CDR3. V is TRBV7-9 and J is TRBJ1-3; D is uncertain. Trimming cost V 0 bases and J 4 bases, with 1 base left between them. Germline values: CDR1 SEHNR, CDR2 FQNEAQ (reference sequence). The CDR3 is made up of 12 amino acids. The CDR3 bases are TGTGCCAGCAGCTTAGCCGGAAACACCATATATTTT. Its protein is CASSLAGNTIYF.

The chain is built from TRBV5-1 and TRBJ1-3; no definite D call. From germline, CDR1 is SGHRS and CDR2 YFSETQ. Deletions cut 0 bases from V and 3 bases from J, with 4 bases between. The CDR3 is 13 amino acids. CDR3 bases: TGCGCCAGCAGCTTGGGAATTGGAAACACCATATATTTT. As protein: CASSLGIGNTIYF.

This rearrangement joins TRBV6-5 to TRBJ2-1; D possibly corresponds to TRBD2 (6 bases). The CDR3 has 13 amino acids. Trimming took 4 bases from V and 6 from J, leaving 10 bases between them. From germline, CDR1 is MNHEY and CDR2 SVGAGI. The CDR3 DNA reads TGTGCCAGCAGTTGGACCGGGGGCAATGAGCAGTTCTTC. Its protein is CASSWTGGNEQFF.

The chain links TRBV11-3 to TRBJ2-1; D gene uncertain. Trimming cost V 1 base and J 4 bases, with 5 bases left between them. Germline-derived CDR1 and CDR2 are SGHNT and YENEEA. CDR3 length: 13 amino acids. CDR3 protein: CASSLARYNEQFF. The CDR3, as DNA: TGTGCCAGCAGCTTAGCGCGATACAATGAGCAGTTCTTC.

Only one count was recorded for this clone. The CDR3 coding sequence is TGTGCCAGCAGCTCAGTGGTGCTAGCGGGAGGGCCCAGGGAGCAGTTCTTC. This gives the protein CASSSVVLAGGPREQFF. This chain links TRBV7-2 with TRBJ2-1; 12 bases line up with TRBD2. Per germline, CDR1 SGHTA and CDR2 FQGNSA. With 4 bases clipped from V and 10 bases from J, the junction kept 14 bases outside the gene matches. The CDR3 is made up of 17 amino acids.

V usage is TRBV28 and J usage is TRBJ2-2, with TRBD1 as a possible D gene (6 bases). V was shortened by 7 bases and J by 6 bases, with 18 bases between the two germline ends. This CDR3 has 15 amino acids. In germline, CDR1 is MDHEN, CDR2 SYDVKM. CDR3 sequence: CASTTQGTGPGELFF. Here the CDR3 DNA reads TGTGCCAGCACTACCCAGGGGACGGGGCCCGGGGAGCTGTTTTTT.

The rearrangement links TRBV11-2 to TRBJ1-3; D possibly corresponds to TRBD1 (5 bases). CDR1 SGHAT and CDR2 FQNNGV come from the germline V gene. V was shortened by 6 bases and J by 1 base, with 10 bases between the two germline ends. The CDR3 covers 14 residues. CDR3 DNA: TGTGCCAGCAGTCTCACAGGATCTGGAAACACCATATATTTT. It specifies CASSLTGSGNTIYF.

J is TRBJ1-4 and V is TRBV19, with TRBD1 identical over 7 bases. The germline V gene has CDR1 LNHDA and CDR2 SQIVND (reference sequence). The CDR3 has 14 residues. Trimming took 4 bases from V and 13 from J; bases not matched to a gene: 12. The CDR3 nucleotides are TGTGCCAGTAGTACCACCGGACAGGTTTCTGTACTGTTTTTT. Amino acid sequence: CASSTTGQVSVLFF.

The V gene is TRBV9, the J gene TRBJ1-4; the match to TRBD1 covers 7 bases. This CDR3 has 15 amino acids. CDR1 and CDR2 (germline): SGDLS, YYNGEE. V was clipped by 3 bases and J by 0 bases; unmatched bases: 2. This CDR3 is CASSAGTATNEKLFF. The CDR3 bases are TGTGCCAGCAGCGCCGGGACAGCAACTAATGAAAAACTGTTTTTT. Variable domain in full (rest from reference TRBV9 and TRBJ1-4): DSGVTQTPKHLITATGQRVTLRCSPRSGDLSVYWYQQSLDQGLQFLIQYYNGEERAKGNILERFSAQQFPDLHSELNLSSLELGDSALYFCASSAGTATNEKLFFGSGTQLSVL.

This chain uses TRBV10-3 with TRBJ1-2; 10 bases match TRBD1. Trimming took 8 bases from V and 6 from J; bases not matched to a gene: 3. CDR3 length: 12 amino acids. Germline CDR1 is ENHRY and CDR2 is SYGVKD. The CDR3 nucleotides are TGTGCCATCTCCGGGACAGGGGATGGCTACACCTTC. This sequence encodes CAISGTGDGYTF.

The chain employs TRBV6-5 and TRBJ2-7, with a possible D match to TRBD1 (5 bases). Germline CDR1 and CDR2: MNHEY and SVGAGI. CDR3 length: 12 amino acids. V was cut by 0 bases and J by 5 bases, with 5 bases left in between. CDR3 amino acids: CASSYSRDEQYF. Here the CDR3 DNA reads TGTGCCAGCAGTTACTCCAGGGACGAGCAGTACTTC.

The chain carries TRBV7-3 and TRBJ2-3; no reliable D call. The CDR3 loop spans 13 amino acids. Germline CDR1 is SGHTA and CDR2 is FQGTGA. V was shortened by 2 bases and J by 2 bases, with 5 bases between the two germline ends. In DNA form, the CDR3 reads TGTGCCAGCAGCTTAGTCGACACAGATACGCAGTATTTT. This codes for CASSLVDTDTQYF.

This clone was detected a few times. The chain employs TRBV27 and TRBJ2-6; D possibly uses TRBD1 or TRBD2 (5 bases each). The length of the CDR3 is 16 residues. The germline CDR1 and CDR2 sequences are MNHEY and SMNVEV (reference sequence). V shed 6 bases and J shed 2 bases, with 14 bases lying between them. Here the CDR3 reads CASSLAGSPGANVLTF. DNA of the CDR3: TGTGCCAGCAGCCTAGCAGGGTCTCCTGGGGCCAACGTCCTGACTTTC.

The V gene is TRBV11-3, the J gene TRBJ2-1; no clear D gene. The CDR3 has 13 amino acids. Germline V gene data show CDR1 as SGHNT and CDR2 as YENEEA. V was shortened by 5 bases and J by 5 bases, with 10 bases between the two germline ends. For the CDR3, the DNA is TGTGCCAGCAGCATGTCCAGGAACAATGAGCAGTTCTTC. The encoded protein is CASSMSRNNEQFF.

This clone occurred once. The chain uses TRBV7-9 and TRBJ2-1, with D possibly being TRBD2 (6 bases). The ends were cut back, 5 bases at V and 8 bases at J, with 16 bases in the middle. The germline V gene has CDR1 SEHNR and CDR2 FQNEAQ (reference sequence). This CDR3 has 14 residues. This CDR3 reads CASSHRERPDEQFF. In DNA form, the CDR3 reads TGTGCCAGCAGCCATCGGGAGAGGCCCGATGAGCAGTTCTTC.

This clone was counted between two and nine times. In nucleotides, the CDR3 is TGTGCCTGCTTACAGGGTAACACTGAAGCTTTCTTT. Translation: CACLQGNTEAFF. The rearrangement uses TRBV30 and TRBJ1-1, with TRBD1 as a possible D gene (6 bases). Germline CDR1 reads GTSNPN; CDR2 reads SVGIG (reference sequence). This CDR3 has 12 residues. Trimming shortened V by 6 bases and J by 2 bases, and 10 bases separated the two germline ends.

This clone was counted only a few times. The CDR3 protein is CASSGATSDTGELFF. CDR3 bases: TGTGCCAGCAGTGGCGCGACTAGCGACACCGGGGAGCTGTTTTTT. The chain is built from TRBV2 and TRBJ2-2; 8 bases are a match to TRBD2. After removal of 4 bases from V and 3 bases from J, the junction contained 4 bases not matched to a gene. Germline V gives CDR1 SNHLY, CDR2 FYNNEI. The CDR3 length is 15 residues.

For the CDR3, the DNA is TGTGCCAGCAGCTTAGATGGTGGGAGTATGGATACGCAGTATTTT. It translates to CASSLDGGSMDTQYF. This chain links TRBV11-3 with TRBJ2-3; TRBD2 is a possible D gene (5 bases). The germline V and J ends were trimmed by 0 bases and 6 bases, with 13 bases remaining between them. The CDR3 is made up of 15 amino acids. Germline V gene data show CDR1 as SGHNT and CDR2 as YENEEA.

This clone was recorded once. This chain connects TRBV5-1 to TRBJ2-5; a weak D match, TRBD1 (5 bases). CDR1 and CDR2 (germline): SGHRS, YFSETQ. Trimming removed 3 bases at V and 3 bases at J, with 12 bases between. The CDR3 consists of 14 residues. The CDR3 loop reads CASSSDSPEETQYF. The CDR3 DNA follows: TGCGCCAGCAGCTCTGACAGCCCGGAAGAGACCCAGTACTTC.

The chain carries TRBV10-2 and TRBJ2-1; a possible D gene is TRBD1 (6 bases). Trimming stripped 0 bases from V and 2 bases from J, with 14 bases between. Germline V gene sequence: CDR1 WSHSY, CDR2 SAAADI. The CDR3 runs to 17 residues. The CDR3: CASSESGTSRTYNEQFF. In nucleotides, the CDR3 is TGCGCCAGCAGTGAGTCGGGGACAAGTAGGACCTACAATGAGCAGTTCTTC.